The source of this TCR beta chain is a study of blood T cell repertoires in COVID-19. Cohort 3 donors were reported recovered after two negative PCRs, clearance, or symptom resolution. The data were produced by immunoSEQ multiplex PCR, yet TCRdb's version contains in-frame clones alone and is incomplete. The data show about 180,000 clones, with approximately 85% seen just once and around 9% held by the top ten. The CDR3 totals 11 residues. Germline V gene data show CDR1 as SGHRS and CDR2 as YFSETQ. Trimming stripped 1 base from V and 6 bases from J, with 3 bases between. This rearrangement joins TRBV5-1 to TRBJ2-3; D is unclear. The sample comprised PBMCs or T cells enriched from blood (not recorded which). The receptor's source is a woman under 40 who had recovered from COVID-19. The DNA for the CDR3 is TGCGCCAGCAGCTTGTCTGATACGCAGTATTTT. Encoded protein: CASSLSDTQYF.